The 15 T cell receptor beta chains below all came from one sample that was sequenced in a study of OX40 agonist ivuxolimab in advanced cancers. The assay was immunoSEQ multiplex PCR, and TCRdb's table has in-frame clones only and misses some. The sample comprises 50,000 to 65,000 clones, 81% of which are singletons, and about 1% rests with the top ten. The sequencing used CD4+ or CD8+ T cells sorted from blood, collected in a trial of the OX40 agonist ivuxolimab. These receptors were obtained from an adult with an advanced solid tumor such as melanoma, head and neck, liver or kidney cancer.

In its sample, this clone was seen once. J is TRBJ2-5 and V is TRBV11-1; 7 bases are shared with TRBD1. This CDR3 comprises 16 residues. With V trimmed by 4 bases and J by 5 bases, 13 bases remained unmatched. Germline CDR1 is SGHAT and CDR2 is FQDESV (reference sequence). The CDR3 DNA sequence: TGTGCCAGCAGCTCAACAACACAGGGGTCGCGGGAGACCCAGTACTTC. Translated: CASSSTTQGSRETQYF.

J is TRBJ2-1 and V is TRBV29-1; no firm D call. V was shortened by 7 bases and J by 6 bases, with 7 bases between the two germline ends. Germline CDR1 SQVTM, CDR2 ANQGSEA. CDR3 size: 10 residues. As DNA, the CDR3 is TGCAGCGGTCGGTCCAATGAGCAGTTCTTC. Translating it yields CSGRSNEQFF.

The chain links TRBV7-2 to TRBJ1-3; D ambiguous. With 0 bases removed from V and 3 bases from J, the gap between germline ends came to 0 bases. Germline V gene sequence: CDR1 SGHTA, CDR2 FQGNSA. The CDR3 extends over 12 amino acids. The CDR3 DNA follows: TGTGCCAGCAGCTTAGCTGGAAACACCATATATTTT. It specifies CASSLAGNTIYF.

The chain couples TRBV18 to TRBJ1-4; 8 positions match TRBD1. The CDR3 length is 15 residues. Losses at the gene ends were 6 bases for V and 7 bases for J; bases not matched to a gene: 10. Germline lookup yields CDR1 KGHSH and CDR2 LQKENI. The CDR3 sequence: CASSLQGAGGEKLFF. Here the CDR3 DNA reads TGTGCCAGCTCGCTTCAGGGGGCTGGGGGTGAAAAACTGTTTTTT.

The chain recombines TRBV5-1 with TRBJ2-3; D gene ambiguous. The CDR3 loop spans 15 amino acids. The germline V gene encodes CDR1 SGHRS and CDR2 YFSETQ. V lost 1 base to trimming and J lost 0 bases, with 9 bases between them. The chain's CDR3 is CASSLRTDSTDTQYF. The CDR3, as DNA: TGCGCCAGCAGCTTGAGGACGGACAGCACAGATACGCAGTATTTT. The full variable domain, rest sourced from reference TRBV5-1 and TRBJ2-3, is KAGVTQTPRYLIKTRGQQVTLSCSPISGHRSVSWYQQTPGQGLQFLFEYFSETQRNKGNFPGRFSGRQFSNSRSEMNVSTLELGDSALYLCASSLRTDSTDTQYFGPGTRLTVL.

V usage is TRBV5-4 and J usage is TRBJ2-2; 7 nucleotides agree with TRBD1. The ends lost 5 bases at V and 0 bases at J; junction bases unmatched: 4. The germline gives CDR1 SGHNT, CDR2 YYREEE (reference sequence). The CDR3 is made up of 15 amino acids. The CDR3 nucleotides read TGTGCCAGCAGTCTCGGGACAGCGAACACCGGGGAGCTGTTTTTT. Protein: CASSLGTANTGELFF.

V and J are TRBV7-9 and TRBJ1-2; the match to TRBD1 covers 10 bases. The CDR3 is made up of 15 amino acids. J was trimmed by 2 bases and V by 6 bases; bases with no gene match: 6. CDR1 and CDR2 (germline): SEHNR, FQNEAQ (reference sequence). The CDR3 DNA sequence: TGTGCCAGCAGTCTCCCGGGACAGGGGAACTATGGCTACACCTTC. Its translation is CASSLPGQGNYGYTF.

The chain combines TRBV27 with TRBJ2-3; D remains unclear. CDR3 length: 13 residues. Germline-derived CDR1 and CDR2 are MNHEY and SMNVEV (reference sequence). The V and J ends lost 3 bases and 6 bases respectively, with 10 bases between them. CDR3 DNA: TGTGCCAGCAGTTTTCAGATCCGGGATACGCAGTATTTT. It codes for CASSFQIRDTQYF.

The CDR3 region has the DNA TGTGCCAGTAGTATGCCGGAGGGGATCTCCTTCTACAATGAGCAGTTCTTC. Translated: CASSMPEGISFYNEQFF. The chain recombines TRBV19 with TRBJ2-1; D is perhaps TRBD2 (6 bases). Germline loops: CDR1 LNHDA, CDR2 SQIVND (reference sequence). V was cut by 3 bases and J by 3 bases, with 18 bases left in between. The CDR3 has 17 residues.

The V and J genes are TRBV27 and TRBJ1-2; 7 bases map to TRBD1. After removal of 6 bases from V and 2 bases from J, the junction contained 9 bases not matched to a gene. Germline values: CDR1 MNHEY, CDR2 SMNVEV (reference sequence). CDR3 length equals 15 residues. The DNA for the CDR3 is TGTGCCAGCAGGCTCGAGACAGGGTCCAACTATGGCTACACCTTC. Its translation: CASRLETGSNYGYTF.

As DNA, the CDR3 is TGTGCCAGCAGCGAAAGGACAGGGGGCGGGAGGAAGCTGTTTTTT. Encoded protein: CASSERTGGGRKLFF. The V call is TRBV7-2, the J call TRBJ2-2; 11 bases map to TRBD1. Germline CDR1 SGHTA, CDR2 FQGNSA. After removal of 5 bases from V and 12 bases from J, the junction contained 11 bases not matched to a gene. The CDR3 is 15 amino acids.

This chain links TRBV25-1 with TRBJ1-5; the D gene is possibly TRBD1 (6 bases). Between the trimmed V and J ends, which lost 4 bases and 5 bases, there was a span of 12 bases. Per germline, CDR1 MGHDK and CDR2 SYGVNS. The CDR3 totals 14 residues. CDR3 residues: CASSGAGDYQPQHF. CDR3 bases: TGTGCCAGCAGTGGGGCAGGGGATTATCAGCCCCAGCATTTT.

The chain has TRBV7-9 and TRBJ1-2; TRBD1 matches 10 bases. This CDR3 region has 15 residues. J gave up 8 bases and V 4 bases, and 10 bases lay outside the gene matches. Germline V gene data show CDR1 as SEHNR and CDR2 as FQNEAQ (reference sequence). The CDR3 loop reads CASSSLTGGVTGYTF. The CDR3 bases are TGTGCCAGCAGCTCATTGACAGGGGGCGTAACGGGCTACACCTTC.

This chain links TRBV9 with TRBJ2-1; D is possibly TRBD2 (5 bases). The CDR3 has 15 residues. V gave up 0 bases and J gave up 7 bases, with 14 bases separating them. CDR1 and CDR2 (germline): SGDLS, YYNGEE. As DNA, the CDR3 is TGTGCCAGCAGCGTAGGGATAGCGCTGAATAATGAGCAGTTCTTC. Amino acid sequence: CASSVGIALNNEQFF. Together with reference TRBV9 and TRBJ2-1, the CDR3 gives the full variable domain: DSGVTQTPKHLITATGQRVTLRCSPRSGDLSVYWYQQSLDQGLQFLIQYYNGEERAKGNILERFSAQQFPDLHSELNLSSLELGDSALYFCASSVGIALNNEQFFGPGTRLTVL.

The chain links TRBV7-8 to TRBJ1-3; the D is unclear. Trimming removed 8 bases at V and 0 bases at J, with 14 bases between. The germline CDR1 and CDR2 sequences are SGHVS and FQNEAQ. This CDR3 region has 15 residues. CDR3 loop: CASFNGRSSGNTIYF. CDR3 nucleotides: TGTGCCAGCTTCAATGGTCGGAGCTCTGGAAACACCATATATTTT. The complete variable domain, with remaining parts taken from reference TRBV7-8 and TRBJ1-3, reads GAGVSQSPRYKVAKRGQDVALRCDPISGHVSLFWYQQALGQGPEFLTYFQNEAQLDKSGLPSDRFFAERPEGSVSTLKIQRTQQEDSAVYLCASFNGRSSGNTIYFGEGSWLTVV.